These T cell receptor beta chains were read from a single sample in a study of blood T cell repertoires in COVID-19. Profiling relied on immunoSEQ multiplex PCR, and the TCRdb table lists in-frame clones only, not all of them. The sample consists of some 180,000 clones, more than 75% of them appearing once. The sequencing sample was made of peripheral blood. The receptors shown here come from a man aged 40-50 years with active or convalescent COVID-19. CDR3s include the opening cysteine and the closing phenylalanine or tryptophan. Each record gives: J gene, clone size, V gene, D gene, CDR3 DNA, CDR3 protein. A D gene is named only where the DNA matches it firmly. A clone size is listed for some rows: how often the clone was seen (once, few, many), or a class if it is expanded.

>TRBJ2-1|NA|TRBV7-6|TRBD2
TGTGCCAGCAGCTACCAAGCGGGGGGCTACAATGAGCAGTTCTTC
CASSYQAGGYNEQFF
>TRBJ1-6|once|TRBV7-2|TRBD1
TGTGCCAGCAGCGGGGGACAGGGGGTAACGTCACCCCTCCACTTT
CASSGGQGVTSPLHF
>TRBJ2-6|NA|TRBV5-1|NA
TGCGCCAGCAGCTTGGGGCCCTCTGAGGCCAACGTCCTGACTTTC
CASSLGPSEANVLTF
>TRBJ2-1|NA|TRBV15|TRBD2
TGTGCCACCAGCAGAGACGGGACTAGGTACAATGAGCAGTTCTTC
CATSRDGTRYNEQFF
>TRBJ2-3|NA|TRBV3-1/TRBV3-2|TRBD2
TGTGCCAGCAGCGTAGCCAGCGGGATGGGGGCAGATACGCAGTATTTT
CASSVASGMGADTQYF
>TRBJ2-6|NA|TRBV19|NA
TGTGCCAGTAGTCGTCTGGCCAACGTCCTGACTTTC
CASSRLANVLTF
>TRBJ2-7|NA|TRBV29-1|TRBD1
TGCAGCGTTGGACAGGGAAGCCCCTACGAGCAGTACTTC
CSVGQGSPYEQYF
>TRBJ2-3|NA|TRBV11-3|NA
TGTGCCAGCAGCTTAGTCTCTGGCTCAGATACGCAGTATTTT
CASSLVSGSDTQYF
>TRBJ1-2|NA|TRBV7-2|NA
TGTGCCAGCAGAACAGAACAGGGTTTTGGCTACACCTTC
CASRTEQGFGYTF
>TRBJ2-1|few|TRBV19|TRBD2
TGTGCCAGTACTGAACATAGCGGGAGGCCCACCCAGAGAAGGAATGAGCAGTTCTTC
CASTEHSGRPTQRRNEQFF
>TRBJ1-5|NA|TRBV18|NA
TGTGCCAGCTCACCACTGCAGGGGAATCAGCCCCAGCATTTT
CASSPLQGNQPQHF
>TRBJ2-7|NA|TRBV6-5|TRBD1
TGTGCCAGCAGTTCAGGACAGGGGACGGGAGGTCAGTACTTC
CASSSGQGTGGQYF
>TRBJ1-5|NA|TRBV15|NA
TGTGCCACCAGCAGAGATTTAGGGGTAAATCAGCCCCAGCATTTT
CATSRDLGVNQPQHF
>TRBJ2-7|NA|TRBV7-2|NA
TGTGCCAGCAGCTTAGACCGAGACAGCACCTACGAGCAGTACTTC
CASSLDRDSTYEQYF
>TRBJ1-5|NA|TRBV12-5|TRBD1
TGTGCTAGTGGGATAGCTGCCCGGGCGAGTTACGACAGGGCGCCCTTAAATCAGCCCCAGCATTTT
CASGIAARASYDRAPLNQPQHF
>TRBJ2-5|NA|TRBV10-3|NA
TGTGCCATCAGTGGAATCCCAGGACAGTACCAAGAGACCCAGTACTTC
CAISGIPGQYQETQYF
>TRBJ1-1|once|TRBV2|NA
TGTGCCAGCAGTGGTGGGGGCCGGATCACTGAAGCTTTCTTT
CASSGGGRITEAFF
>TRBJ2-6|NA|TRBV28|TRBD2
TGTGCCAGCACCGCCGGGGGGATCTCTGGGGCCAACGTCCTGACTTTC
CASTAGGISGANVLTF
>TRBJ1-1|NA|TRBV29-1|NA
TGCAGCGTTGATTTGAGAGCCGCCAATTACACTGAAGCTTTCTTT
CSVDLRAANYTEAFF
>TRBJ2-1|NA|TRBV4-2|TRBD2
TGTGCCATAAAGCGGGGGGGCCGACCAGTGTGGATCTTC
CAIKRGGRPVWIF
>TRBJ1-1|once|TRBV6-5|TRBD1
TGTGCCAGCACTTTGACAGGGGTGGTCGCTGAAGCTTTCTTT
CASTLTGVVAEAFF
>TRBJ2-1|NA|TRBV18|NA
TGTGCCAGCTCACCAAGGGCCGGGAAAAGCTCCTACAATGAGCAGTTCTTC
CASSPRAGKSSYNEQFF
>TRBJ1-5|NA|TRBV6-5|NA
TGTGCCAGCAGCAGACACTCGACCCAGCCCCAGCATTTT
CASSRHSTQPQHF
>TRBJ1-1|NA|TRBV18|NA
TGTGCCAGCTCACCGAGTGGGAACACTGAAGCTTTCTTT
CASSPSGNTEAFF
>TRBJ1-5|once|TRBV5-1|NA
TGCGCCAGCAGCCCAAAAGGGGATAGCAATCAGCCCCAGCATTTT
CASSPKGDSNQPQHF
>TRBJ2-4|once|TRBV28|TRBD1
TGTGCCAGCAGTGGACAGGACAGGGCCAAAAACATTCAGTACTTC
CASSGQDRAKNIQYF
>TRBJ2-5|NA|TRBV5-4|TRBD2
TGTGCCAGCAGCGGACTAGCGGGGGGGGAGACCCAGTACTTC
CASSGLAGGETQYF
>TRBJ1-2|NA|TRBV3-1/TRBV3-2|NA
TGTGCCAGCAGCCAAGTTATCTACGGCGGGTTCGACACCTTC
CASSQVIYGGFDTF
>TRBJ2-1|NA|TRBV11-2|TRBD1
TGTGCCAGCAGCTTCTTAGGACAGGGAGGTGGGAATGAGCAGTTCTTC
CASSFLGQGGGNEQFF
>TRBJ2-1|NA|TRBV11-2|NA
TGTGCCAGCAGCTTAGGGTCTCCACTCTACAATGAGCAGTTCTTC
CASSLGSPLYNEQFF
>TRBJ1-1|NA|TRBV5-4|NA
TGTGCCAGCAGCCTTGGCAGGAACACTGAAGCTTTCTTT
CASSLGRNTEAFF
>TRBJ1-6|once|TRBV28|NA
TGTGCCAGCAGGGGGCAAAACAATTCACCCCTCCACTTT
CASRGQNNSPLHF
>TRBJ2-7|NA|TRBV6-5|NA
TGTGCCAGCAGTTACTCGATTTCAGGGTACGAGCAGTACTTC
CASSYSISGYEQYF
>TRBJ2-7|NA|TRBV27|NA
TGTGCCAGCAGTTTATCCCGGGGCTACGAGCAGTACTTC
CASSLSRGYEQYF
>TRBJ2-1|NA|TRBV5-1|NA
TGCGCCAGCACTCCCGGTGGACTCAGTTACAATGAGCAGTTCTTC
CASTPGGLSYNEQFF
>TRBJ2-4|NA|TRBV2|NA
TGTGCCAGCAGTGAACTTGGGCTTCAGTACTTC
CASSELGLQYF
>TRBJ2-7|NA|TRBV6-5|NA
TGTGCCAGCAGGAGCACAGGGCTCTACGAGCAGTACTTC
CASRSTGLYEQYF
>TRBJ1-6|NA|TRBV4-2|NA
TGTGCCAGCAGCCAAGGTCTATTCGGGGATTCACCCCTCCACTTT
CASSQGLFGDSPLHF
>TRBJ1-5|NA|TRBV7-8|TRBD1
TGTGCCAGCAGCTTCCGGACAGGCGGTACCCTCAATCAGCCCCAGCATTTT
CASSFRTGGTLNQPQHF
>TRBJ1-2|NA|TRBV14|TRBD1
TGTGCCAGCAGCCAAGATCCGCGTCAGGGGGACTCTAACTATGGCTACACCTTC
CASSQDPRQGDSNYGYTF
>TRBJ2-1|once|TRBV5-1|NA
TGCGCCAGCAGCTTGGGACAGAGCTACAATGAGCAGTTCTTC
CASSLGQSYNEQFF
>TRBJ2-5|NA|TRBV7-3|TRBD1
TGTGCCAGCAGCTTAGCGGCCGGGACAGGGGTACAGACCCAGTACTTC
CASSLAAGTGVQTQYF
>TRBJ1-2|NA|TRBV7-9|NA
TGTGCCAGCAGCTTATTGCAGGGCGGCTACACCTTC
CASSLLQGGYTF
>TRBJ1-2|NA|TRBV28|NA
TGTGCCAGCAGTTTATGGGGGGCTAGGATCTATGGCTACACCTTC
CASSLWGARIYGYTF
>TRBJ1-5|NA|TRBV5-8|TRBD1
TGTGCCAGCAGCTTGGCCGGGACAGGGGCTCAGCCCCAGCATTTT
CASSLAGTGAQPQHF
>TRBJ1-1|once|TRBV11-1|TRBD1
TGTGCCAGCAGTCAAACCGGGACAGGGCTGACCACTGAAGCTTTCTTT
CASSQTGTGLTTEAFF
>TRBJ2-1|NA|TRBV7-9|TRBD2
TGTGCCAGCAGCCCGGTCCCGGGACTAGCGGGGGTGTCCTACAATGAGCAGTTCTTC
CASSPVPGLAGVSYNEQFF
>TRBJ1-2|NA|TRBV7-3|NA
TGTGCCAGCAGCTTAGGGACACAGTATGGCTACACCTTC
CASSLGTQYGYTF
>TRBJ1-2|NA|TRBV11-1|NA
TGTGCCAGCAGCTTTGATCGGGAGGGCTACACCTTC
CASSFDREGYTF
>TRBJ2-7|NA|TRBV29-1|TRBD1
TGCAGCGTTGACAGGGGGCATAACGAGCAGTACTTC
CSVDRGHNEQYF
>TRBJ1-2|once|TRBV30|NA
TGTGCCTGGACAGGGAATGGGGGCTACACCTTC
CAWTGNGGYTF
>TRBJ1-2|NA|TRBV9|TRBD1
TGTGCCAGCAGCGCAGGAGTCATCGCCGGGACAGGGACCTATGGCTACACCTTC
CASSAGVIAGTGTYGYTF